Listed below are T cell receptor beta chains from one sample, sequenced in a study of blood T cell repertoires in COVID-19. Clones were sequenced by immunoSEQ multiplex PCR, and TCRdb holds only the in-frame ones, with some missing. The table has around 190,000 clones, about 76% seen once; the top ten hold roughly 5.6%. Source material: peripheral blood. These receptors were collected from a woman aged 40 to 50 with COVID-19, enrolled during active disease. Each CDR3 is given with its conserved first and last residue. A D gene is named only where the DNA matches it firmly. The size of a clone is reported for some rows only, either as once, few or many, or as a class for expanded clones.

TRBJ2-3 TRBV30 TRBD2 . CAWSVLRTSGSADTQYF TGTGCCTGGAGTGTACTGAGGACTAGCGGGAGTGCAGATACGCAGTATTTT
TRBJ2-1 TRBV11-1 . many CASSWGDEQFF TGTGCCAGCAGCTGGGGCGATGAGCAGTTCTTC
TRBJ2-3 TRBV7-2 TRBD2 . CASSLVIAGGAPGGDTQYF TGTGCCAGCAGCTTAGTGATAGCGGGGGGTGCACCCGGTGGGGATACGCAGTATTTT
TRBJ2-3 TRBV5-1 TRBD2 . CASSNRDYLTDTQYF TGCGCCAGCAGCAACCGGGACTACCTCACAGATACGCAGTATTTT
TRBJ2-2 TRBV5-1 TRBD1 . CASSLRQGSTGELFF TGCGCCAGCAGCTTGCGACAGGGATCTACCGGGGAGCTGTTTTTT
TRBJ2-1 TRBV3-1/TRBV3-2 TRBD2 . CASSQASGIYEQFF TGTGCCAGCAGCCAGGCTAGCGGGATCTATGAGCAGTTCTTC
TRBJ1-1 TRBV7-9 . once CASSFGREGTEAFF TGTGCCAGCAGCTTCGGCAGGGAGGGCACTGAAGCTTTCTTT
TRBJ2-1 TRBV24-1 . once CATRGQAGDYQYNEQFF TGTGCCACCAGGGGACAGGCCGGGGACTACCAGTACAATGAGCAGTTCTTC
TRBJ2-7 TRBV15 . medium-sized CATSAYPGGSYEQYF TGTGCCACCAGCGCCTACCCGGGCGGGTCCTACGAGCAGTACTTC
TRBJ2-5 TRBV5-1 . . CASQLTGPRGETQYF TGCGCCAGCCAGCTAACAGGGCCGAGAGGGGAGACCCAGTACTTC
TRBJ1-2 TRBV30 . . CAWSSDSYGYTF TGTGCCTGGAGTTCGGACAGTTATGGCTACACCTTC
TRBJ2-5 TRBV7-9 TRBD2 . CASSQRTSTETQYF TGTGCCAGCAGTCAACGGACTAGCACAGAGACCCAGTACTTC
TRBJ2-7 TRBV2 . . CASSGVGGPYEQYF TGTGCCAGCAGTGGGGTTGGGGGCCCCTACGAGCAGTACTTC
TRBJ1-1 TRBV6-5 . . CASSRPGENTEAFF TGTGCCAGCAGTCGCCCGGGTGAGAACACTGAAGCTTTCTTT
TRBJ2-7 TRBV5-4 TRBD2 . CASSPGLSGGYFEQYF TGTGCCAGCAGCCCCGGACTCTCGGGGGGATATTTCGAGCAGTACTTC
TRBJ2-7 TRBV19 TRBD1 . CASNVPGQGFYEQYF TGTGCCAGTAACGTACCGGGACAGGGGTTCTACGAGCAGTACTTC
TRBJ2-1 TRBV18 TRBD2 . CASRGTSGSYNEQFF TGTGCCAGCCGGGGGACTAGCGGCTCCTACAATGAGCAGTTCTTC
TRBJ2-7 TRBV6-5 . . CASSYSAPTYEQYF TGTGCCAGCAGTTACAGCGCACCAACCTACGAGCAGTACTTC
TRBJ1-6 TRBV3-1/TRBV3-2 . . CASSQDGTGAPLHF TGTGCCAGCAGCCAAGACGGGACGGGGGCACCCCTCCACTTT
TRBJ2-7 TRBV4-2 . . CASSQDRGGYEQYF TGTGCCAGCAGCCAAGACAGAGGCGGCTACGAGCAGTACTTC
TRBJ1-5 TRBV5-3 . . CARSLCPGNQPQHF TGTGCCAGAAGCTTATGCCCGGGGAATCAGCCCCAGCATTTT
TRBJ2-7 TRBV7-9 . . CASSAWGGPESEQYF TGTGCCAGCAGCGCTTGGGGGGGCCCAGAATCCGAGCAGTACTTC
TRBJ2-7 TRBV19 . . CASSGQGYEQYF TGTGCCAGTAGTGGGCAGGGTTACGAGCAGTACTTC
TRBJ2-3 TRBV5-1 TRBD2 once CASSPGGDTQYF TGCGCCAGCAGCCCGGGGGGAGATACGCAGTATTTT
TRBJ1-2 TRBV28 . . CASSLVEANYGYTF TGTGCCAGCAGTTTGGTTGAGGCAAACTATGGCTACACCTTC
TRBJ1-3 TRBV5-4 . . CAWGSSGNTIYF TGTGCCTGGGGCAGCTCTGGAAACACCATATATTTT
TRBJ1-5 TRBV10-3 TRBD1 . CAAQTGTNQPQHF TGTGCCGCCCAGACAGGGACCAATCAGCCCCAGCATTTT
TRBJ2-3 TRBV6-1 TRBD2 . CASSDLAGGSRGQSTQYF TGTGCCAGCAGTGATCTAGCGGGAGGCTCTCGGGGGCAAAGTACGCAGTATTTT
TRBJ1-4 TRBV10-3 . . CAIRGGAGNNEKLFF TGTGCCATCAGGGGGGGAGCAGGGAATAATGAAAAACTGTTTTTT
TRBJ1-2 TRBV29-1 . . CSVVSDSGTHYGYTF TGCAGCGTTGTGTCCGACTCGGGGACACACTATGGCTACACCTTC
TRBJ2-3 TRBV6-5 . . CASSWNRVLADTQYF TGTGCCAGCAGTTGGAACAGGGTGTTGGCAGATACGCAGTATTTT
TRBJ2-7 TRBV15 TRBD1 . CATSTWTGERNEQYF TGTGCCACCAGCACATGGACAGGGGAAAGGAACGAGCAGTACTTC